The entry below gives a single T cell receptor (beta chain) sequence along with its context. Its recognized antigen is unknown. No quality values exist for individual bases; no much larger clone is one base distant. CDR1 and CDR2 (DFQATT, SNEGSKA) derive from the germline V gene (reference sequence). V lost 4 bases and J lost 9 bases; the stretch between them is 12 bases long. The CDR3 contains 11 residues, cysteine and phenylalanine counted. The entry retains the CDR3 DNA only, 33 bases that are in frame from base 1. This sample stems from a study of T cell responses to AZD1222 COVID-19 vaccine (dated by TCRdb to the early 2020s). Study-level background: AZD1222 recipients with second doses at about 4 weeks or about 12 weeks were pooled, because spike-specific TCR depth and breadth did not differ between schedules. TCR sequencing was performed for 230 to 250 trial participants, of whom some 200 were given two doses of AZD1222 and 26 were given two doses of MenACWY control vaccine. Trial participants were enrolled into age subgroups of 18-55, 56-69 and 70-plus years, which contained 148, 28 and 57 TCR-sequenced participants, respectively. Overall study outcomes, separate from this receptor: Participants were mostly white British and included more females than males, and it was suggested by the authors that clonal diversity may have been underestimated. Reportedly, close to half of the unique spike-specific TCRs recognized epitopes lying outside the regions that are mutated in the B.1.351 and B.1.1.7 variants. The vaccine-associated CD4 TCRs covered the entire spike protein, and the dominant responses fell in regions 160-218 and 743-854. Conclusions about previously exposed vaccinees were limited because only 5 or 6 AZD1222 recipients were SARS-CoV-2 seropositive at baseline. Because no samples from the day 14 peak response were available, repertoires could be characterized only after the peak T cell response. After two AZD1222 doses, spike-specific TCR breadth and depth were significantly higher than at day 0 and than in MenACWY recipients. In the small 56-69-year group, the increase in depth fell short of significance, most likely because of low power.

The CDR3 regions of human TCRbeta chains were analyzed by immunosequencing. The authors' analysis ran thus. Repertoire TCRs were matched against a reference library of SARS-CoV-2-specific TCRs generated with the MIRA antigen-specificity platform. Breadth was defined as the fraction of unique TCRs that were SARS-CoV-2-associated, and depth was defined as the fraction of total T cells that were SARS-CoV-2-associated. Using the MIRA data, each spike-specific TCR was mapped to the spike region that the TCR reacts to and placed in a CD4 or CD8 class. Log10-transformed breadth and depth values were compared by one-way ANOVA with Sidak's multiple comparisons tests. In its TCRdb copy, this immuneACCESS table keeps in-frame sequences only and misses some clones. Where compared with another copy, unresolved V genes explain less than half of these, and the others have no known cause. V and J calls and clone size are given by that table; D and trimming were obtained from the DNA. This sample is represented by 180,000 or so clones; 94% of them were singletons. The top ten clonotypes cover approximately 0.6% of the sample.

This sample's time point label indicates: baseline before first vaccination. Vaccinee samples came from UK trials COV001 and COV002, including a single-blind randomized controlled phase 2/3 trial of AZD1222 (ChAdOx1 nCoV-19) in healthy adults. Trial participant PBMC samples were collected at day 0 and day 28 after the second dose for TCRbeta chain sequencing. The chain links TRBV20-1 with TRBJ1-1; the D gene lacks a confident call. This sample comprised peripheral blood, obtained on day 0 of AZD1222 vaccination. The TCR originated in an adult in good health. In nucleotides, the sequence is TGCAGTGCTATAGGAGGAGGCAAAGCTTTCTTT. Its product reads: CSAIGGGKAFF.